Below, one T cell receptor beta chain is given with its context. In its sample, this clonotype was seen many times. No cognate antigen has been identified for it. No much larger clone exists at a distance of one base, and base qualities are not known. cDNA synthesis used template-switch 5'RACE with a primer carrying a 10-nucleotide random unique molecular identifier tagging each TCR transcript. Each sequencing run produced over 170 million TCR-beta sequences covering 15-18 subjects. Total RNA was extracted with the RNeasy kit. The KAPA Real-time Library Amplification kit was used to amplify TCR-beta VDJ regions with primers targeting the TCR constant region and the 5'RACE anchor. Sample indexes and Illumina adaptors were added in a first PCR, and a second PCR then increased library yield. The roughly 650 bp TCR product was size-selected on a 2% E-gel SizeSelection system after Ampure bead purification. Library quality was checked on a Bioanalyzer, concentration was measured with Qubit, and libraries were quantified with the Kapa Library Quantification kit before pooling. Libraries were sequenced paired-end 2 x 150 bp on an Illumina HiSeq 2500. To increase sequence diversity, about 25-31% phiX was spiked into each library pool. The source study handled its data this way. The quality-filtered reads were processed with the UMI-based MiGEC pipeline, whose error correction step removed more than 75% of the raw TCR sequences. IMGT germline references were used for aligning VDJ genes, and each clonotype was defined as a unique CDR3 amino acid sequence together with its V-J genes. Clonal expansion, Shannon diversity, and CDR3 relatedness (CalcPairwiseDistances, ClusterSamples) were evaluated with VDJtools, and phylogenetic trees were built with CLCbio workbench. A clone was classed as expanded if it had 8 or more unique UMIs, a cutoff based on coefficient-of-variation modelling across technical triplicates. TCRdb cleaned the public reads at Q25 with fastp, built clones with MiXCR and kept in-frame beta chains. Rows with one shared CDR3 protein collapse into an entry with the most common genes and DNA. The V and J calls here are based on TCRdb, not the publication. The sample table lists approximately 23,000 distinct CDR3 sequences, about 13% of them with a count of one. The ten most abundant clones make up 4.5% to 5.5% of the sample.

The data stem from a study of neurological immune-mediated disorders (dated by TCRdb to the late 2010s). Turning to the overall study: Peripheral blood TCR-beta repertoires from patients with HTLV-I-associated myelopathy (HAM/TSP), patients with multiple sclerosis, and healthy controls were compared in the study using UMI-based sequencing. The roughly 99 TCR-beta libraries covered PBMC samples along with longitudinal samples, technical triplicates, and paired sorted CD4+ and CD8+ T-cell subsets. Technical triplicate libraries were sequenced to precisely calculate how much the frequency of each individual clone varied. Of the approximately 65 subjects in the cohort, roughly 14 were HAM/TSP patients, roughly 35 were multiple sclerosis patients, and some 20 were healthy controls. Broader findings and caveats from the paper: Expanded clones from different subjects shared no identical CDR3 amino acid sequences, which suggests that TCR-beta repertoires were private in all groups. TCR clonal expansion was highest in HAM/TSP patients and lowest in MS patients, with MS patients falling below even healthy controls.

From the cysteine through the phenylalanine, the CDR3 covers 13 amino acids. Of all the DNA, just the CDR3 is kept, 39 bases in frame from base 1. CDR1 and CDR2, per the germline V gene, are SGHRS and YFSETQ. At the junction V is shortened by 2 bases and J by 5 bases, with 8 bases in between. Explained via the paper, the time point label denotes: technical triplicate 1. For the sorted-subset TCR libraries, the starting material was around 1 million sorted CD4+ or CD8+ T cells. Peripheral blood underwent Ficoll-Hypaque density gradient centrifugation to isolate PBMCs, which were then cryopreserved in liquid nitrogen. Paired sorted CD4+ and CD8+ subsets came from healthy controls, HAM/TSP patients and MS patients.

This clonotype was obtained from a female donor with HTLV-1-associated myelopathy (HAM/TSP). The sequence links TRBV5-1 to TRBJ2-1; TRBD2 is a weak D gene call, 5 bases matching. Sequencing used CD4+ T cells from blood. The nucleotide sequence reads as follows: TGCGCCAGCAGCTTATCCGGGGACAATGAGCAGTTCTTC. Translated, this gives CASSLSGDNEQFF.